This TCR beta chain was identified in a study of T cells in Graves' hyperthyroidism and ophthalmopathy. Whole-study findings and limits: Blood samples included most of the expanded thyroid clonotypes exceeding 0.001.

What was amplified from RNA transcripts were TCR beta CDR3 regions. An initial round of RT-PCR targeting the TCR CDR3 relied on the HTBI primer set. A single record per CDR3 protein comes from TCRdb applying MiXCR to the multiplex PCR reads. Of roughly 710,000 distinct CDR3 sequences listed, approximately 40% are singletons. This CDR3 region has 15 residues. Germline loops: CDR1 SQVTM, CDR2 ANQGSEA. Trimming cost V 0 bases and J 2 bases, with 14 bases left between them. This clonotype was seen at least ten times. Antigen: not known. This rearrangement joins TRBV29-1 to TRBJ2-7; D possibly corresponds to TRBD1 (5 bases). The TCR originated in a woman in her thirties or forties with Graves' hyperthyroidism. Sequenced: blood. The chain's CDR3 is CSVEDPREGTYEQYF. CDR3 in DNA: TGCAGCGTTGAAGATCCCAGGGAAGGGACCTACGAGCAGTACTTC.